This TCR beta chain was sequenced during a study of shared clonotypes between healthy human individuals. The CDR3 contains 14 residues. Germline CDR1 is SGHRS and CDR2 is YFSETQ. The germline V and J ends were trimmed by 1 base and 9 bases, with 14 bases remaining between them. The assay was immunoSEQ multiplex PCR, and TCRdb's table has in-frame clones only and misses some. This sample has 1.5 million to 2.5 million clones, with about 95% found just once. Terminally differentiated effector memory CD45RA+ cells were left out of the naive CD8 fraction, which was CD45RO-negative and positively selected for CCR7. This clone was seen just once.

The chain is built from TRBV5-1 and TRBJ2-1; D uncertain. Sequenced sample: naive CD8+ T cells sorted from blood. This TCR derives from a man aged 18 to 29 in good health. This CDR3 reads CASSLTDGYGEQFF. Written as DNA, the CDR3 is TGCGCCAGCAGCTTGACAGATGGATACGGTGAGCAGTTCTTC.